What follows are 31 T cell receptor beta chains derived from one specimen sequenced in a study of identical twins. MiXCR was run by TCRdb on the 5' RACE reads, yielding one entry per CDR3 protein. Of about 100,000 distinct CDR3 sequences listed, 5.9% are singletons. The sequencing input was memory T cells sorted from blood. These receptors came from a woman aged 50 to 60 in good health.

This clonotype was recorded many times. The rearrangement uses TRBV7-2 and TRBJ1-1; weak D call: TRBD1 (6 bases). This CDR3 is 14 amino acids long. V was trimmed by 5 bases and J by 6 bases, leaving 16 bases between them. Germline CDR1 SGHTA, CDR2 FQGNSA. Written as DNA, the CDR3 is TGTGCCAGCAGCGCAGCACAGGGCAGGTCTGAAGCTTTCTTT. It specifies CASSAAQGRSEAFF. The complete variable domain, with remaining parts taken from reference TRBV7-2 and TRBJ1-1, reads GAGVSQSPSNKVTEKGKDVELRCDPISGHTALYWYRQSLGQGLEFLIYFQGNSAPDKSGLPSDRFSAERTGGSVSTLTIQRTQQEDSAVYLCASSAAQGRSEAFFGQGTRLTVV.

This clonotype was seen at least ten times. The rearrangement links TRBV24-1 to TRBJ2-1; 8 bases match TRBD2. CDR1 KGHDR and CDR2 SFDVKD come from the germline V gene. The CDR3 covers 16 residues. V shed 2 bases and J 1 base; nucleotides not matched to a gene: 3. The DNA of the CDR3 is TGTGCCACCAGTGATTCGGGACTAGTATCCTACAATGAGCAGTTCTTC. This translates into CATSDSGLVSYNEQFF.

This clonotype has at least ten counts. The rearrangement uses TRBV12-3 or TRBV12-4 and TRBJ2-1; TRBD2 matches 8 bases. This CDR3 is 14 amino acids long. V shed 7 bases and J 6 bases; nucleotides not matched to a gene: 8. CDR3 loop: CASTPPGRVNEQFF. The CDR3 DNA reads TGTGCCAGCACCCCCCCCGGGAGGGTCAATGAGCAGTTCTTC.

The table lists this clonotype with many counts. The CDR3 nucleotides are TGCGCCAGCAGCTACGGACAGGGTAGTGAGACCCAGTACTTC. As protein: CASSYGQGSETQYF. The chain uses TRBV5-1 and TRBJ2-5; 8 nucleotides align to TRBD1. Germline trimming cut 3 bases from V and 5 bases from J; bases unmatched to any gene: 6. The length of the CDR3 is 14 residues. Germline V lookup: CDR1 SGHRS, CDR2 YFSETQ.

This clonotype appeared many times. The chain joins TRBV14 to TRBJ2-2; TRBD1 matches at 7 bases. CDR1 SGHDN and CDR2 FVKESK come from the germline V gene. The CDR3 consists of 16 residues. V lost 1 base and J lost 3; bases outside the gene matches: 5. The CDR3 sequence is CASSQVTGAYTGELFF. In nucleotides, the CDR3 is TGTGCCAGCAGCCAAGTCACAGGGGCCTACACCGGGGAGCTGTTTTTT.

This clonotype was observed many times. The chain uses TRBV12-3 or TRBV12-4 and TRBJ2-5; perhaps TRBD1 as D (6 bases). Trimming removed 5 bases at V and 5 bases at J, with 24 bases between. This CDR3 spans 17 amino acids. The CDR3 reads CASSAQPGHTGWETQYF. The DNA of the CDR3 is TGTGCCAGCAGTGCCCAACCGGGACACACGGGATGGGAGACCCAGTACTTC.

This clonotype was recorded many times. The chain combines TRBV12-3 or TRBV12-4 with TRBJ2-7; D unclear. V was clipped by 6 bases and J by 3 bases, with 15 bases between them. This CDR3 comprises 14 residues. The CDR3 protein is CASSISGYSYEQYF. The CDR3 DNA follows: TGTGCCAGCAGCATATCCGGTTACAGCTACGAGCAGTACTTC.

This clonotype was counted many times. The chain employs TRBV6-2 or TRBV6-3 and TRBJ2-1, with D unclear. The V gene lost 0 bases and the J gene lost 10 bases, with 7 bases spanning the gap. Per the germline V gene, CDR1 is MNHEY and CDR2 is SVGEGT. The CDR3 is made up of 12 amino acids. DNA for the CDR3: TGTGCCAGCAGTTACTCCGTAGGGGAGCAGTTCTTC. Encoded protein: CASSYSVGEQFF.

There are many counts of this clonotype. The chain links TRBV29-1 to TRBJ1-2; 7 bases match TRBD1. Germline CDR1 is SQVTM and CDR2 is ANQGSEA. This CDR3 contains 15 residues. CDR3 protein: CSTGVVGVRPYGYTF. The CDR3 nucleotides read TGCAGTACAGGGGTGGTCGGCGTAAGACCCTATGGCTACACCTTC. Full variable domain (missing parts from reference TRBV29-1 and TRBJ1-2): SAVISQKPSRDICQRGTSLTIQCQVDSQVTMMFWYRQQPGQSLTLIATANQGSEATYESGFVIDKFPISRPNLTFSTLTVSNMSPEDSSIYLCSTGVVGVRPYGYTFGSGTRLTVV.

This clonotype has at least ten counts. CDR3 nucleotides: TGCAGTGGGACAGGCAATCACTATGGCTACACCTTC. This gives the protein CSGTGNHYGYTF. V is TRBV20-1 and J is TRBJ1-2, with 7 positions matching TRBD1. Germline assignment: CDR1 DFQATT and CDR2 SNEGSKA (reference sequence). This CDR3 region has 12 residues. The V segment lost 7 bases and the J segment 3 bases; nucleotides outside the gene matches: 5.

The J gene is TRBJ2-4, the V gene TRBV6-2 or TRBV6-3, with 8 bases fitting TRBD2. The CDR3 has 15 amino acids. Per the germline V gene, CDR1 is MNHEY and CDR2 is SVGEGT. The ends lost 6 bases at V and 9 bases at J; junction bases unmatched: 13. In nucleotides, the CDR3 is TGTGCCAGCAGGCCATTGGGAGCGGGAGAGCGCATTCAGTACTTC. Its protein is CASRPLGAGERIQYF.

This chain links TRBV9 with TRBJ2-5, with 7 bases identical to TRBD1. The CDR3 spans 17 residues. The germline V gene has CDR1 SGDLS and CDR2 YYNGEE. Trimming at V came to 4 bases and at J to 5 bases, leaving 17 bases not matched to a gene. The chain's CDR3 is CASSPRKSQDRDETQYF. The CDR3 DNA is TGTGCCAGCAGCCCCCGGAAGAGCCAAGACAGGGACGAGACCCAGTACTTC.

Relative to its sample, this clonotype is medium-sized. The chain carries TRBV12-3 or TRBV12-4 and TRBJ2-1; 15 positions match TRBD2. V lost 3 bases to trimming and J lost 7 bases; unmatched junction nucleotides: 10. The CDR3 extends over 18 amino acids. The chain's CDR3 is CASSFGTSGRRRGNEQFF. As DNA, the CDR3 is TGTGCCAGCAGTTTCGGGACTAGCGGGAGGCGCCGGGGGAATGAGCAGTTCTTC.

Notes on this clonotype: The junction departs from germline at one end; a sequencing error may be responsible. The genes are TRBV5-1 and TRBJ2-1, with TRBD1 matching 12 bases. Germline values: CDR1 SGHRS, CDR2 YFSETQ. The CDR3 extends over 17 amino acids. CDR3: CASSLNPGTGGFDDQFF. CDR3 DNA sequence: TGCGCCAGCAGCTTGAACCCCGGGACAGGGGGCTTCGATGACCAGTTCTTC.

This clonotype was recorded many times. V gene TRBV20-1 combines with J gene TRBJ2-1; no firm D call. Germline CDR1 is DFQATT and CDR2 is SNEGSKA (reference sequence). The CDR3 is 13 amino acids. V shed 4 bases and J shed 0 bases, with 7 bases lying between them. The CDR3 loop is CSATDHSYNEQFF. CDR3 in DNA: TGCAGTGCTACCGACCACTCCTACAATGAGCAGTTCTTC.

As for this clonotype: A much larger clonotype is one base distant, so this may be a read error. The CDR3 DNA reads as TGCAGTGCTAGAGACGTCAGCTCCTACAATGAGCAGTTCTTC. As protein: CSARDVSSYNEQFF. This chain connects TRBV20-1 to TRBJ2-1, with D uncertain. Germline lookup yields CDR1 DFQATT and CDR2 SNEGSKA (reference sequence). The CDR3 contains 14 residues. The germline V and J ends were trimmed by 0 bases and 0 bases, with 6 bases remaining between them.

This clonotype was seen many times. The gene calls are TRBV14 and TRBJ1-6; D ambiguous. V lost 1 base and J 9 bases, leaving 7 bases between the germline ends. Germline V gives CDR1 SGHDN, CDR2 FVKESK. This CDR3 contains 13 residues. Here the CDR3 reads CASSQVWSSPLHF. As DNA, the CDR3 is TGTGCCAGCAGCCAAGTCTGGAGTTCACCCCTCCACTTT. The full variable domain, rest sourced from reference TRBV14 and TRBJ1-6, is EAGVTQFPSHSVIEKGQTVTLRCDPISGHDNLYWYRRVMGKEIKFLLHFVKESKQDESGMPNNRFLAERTGGTYSTLKVQPAELEDSGVYFCASSQVWSSPLHFGNGTRLTVT.

This clonotype occurred many times. Written as DNA, the CDR3 is TGCGCCAGCAGTGAGCAACCGGGACTAGCGATTCGGAACACCGGGGAGCTGTTTTTT. This translates into CASSEQPGLAIRNTGELFF. The genes are TRBV10-2 and TRBJ2-2; 10 nucleotides align to TRBD2. The germline V gene encodes CDR1 WSHSY and CDR2 SAAADI. The trim removed 2 bases at V and 1 base at J, leaving 10 bases unmatched. This CDR3 has 19 residues.

This clonotype was seen ten or more times. This sequence joins TRBV12-3 or TRBV12-4 and TRBJ1-6; no definite D call. V was shortened by 5 bases and J by 8 bases, with 10 bases between the two germline ends. The CDR3 has 13 amino acids. Here the CDR3 DNA reads TGTGCCAGCAGTCCCTACGAGGATTCACCCCTCCACTTT. Amino acids: CASSPYEDSPLHF.

This clonotype was picked up many times. This rearrangement joins TRBV19 to TRBJ2-7; 7 nucleotides match TRBD1. CDR1 and CDR2 from the germline V gene are LNHDA and SQIVND (reference sequence). V shed 6 bases, J shed 2 bases, and the junction held 10 bases outside the gene matches. This CDR3 has 15 residues. CDR3 DNA: TGTGCCAGTAGCATGACAGGGAATCCCACCTACGAGCAGTACTTC. It codes for CASSMTGNPTYEQYF.

This clonotype occurred once. A much larger clone lies one base from this, so it may be a read error. CDR3 nucleotides: TGTGCCAGCAGCGGTCCCACAGGGGGAAACACTGAAGATTTCTTT. Translated, it gives CASSGPTGGNTEDFF. The chain couples TRBV9 to TRBJ1-1; 8 nucleotides agree with TRBD1. Per the germline V gene, CDR1 is SGDLS and CDR2 is YYNGEE. This CDR3 comprises 15 residues.

The chain couples TRBV27 to TRBJ2-1; D may be TRBD1 (5 bases). This CDR3 region has 18 residues. V was pared by 0 bases and J by 5 bases, with 20 bases between. Germline CDR1 is MNHEY and CDR2 is SMNVEV (reference sequence). The CDR3 coding sequence is TGTGCCAGCAGTTTATCGGTTCGGACACCGAAACTGCACAATGAGCAGTTCTTC. It is translated as CASSLSVRTPKLHNEQFF.

This clonotype appeared many times. This chain links TRBV7-2 with TRBJ1-1; D is unresolved. The germline V gene encodes CDR1 SGHTA and CDR2 FQGNSA. V was clipped by 3 bases and J by 6 bases, with 8 bases between them. The CDR3 loop spans 12 amino acids. CDR3 in amino acids: CASSFSTAEAFF. DNA of the CDR3: TGTGCCAGCAGCTTTAGTACTGCTGAAGCTTTCTTT.

This clonotype was found many times. CDR3 in amino acids: CSVGAGFYGYTF. The CDR3 nucleotides are TGCAGCGTTGGTGCGGGTTTCTATGGCTACACCTTC. V usage is TRBV29-1 and J usage is TRBJ1-2; no reliable D call. This CDR3 spans 12 amino acids. The V gene's germline CDR1 is SQVTM and CDR2 ANQGSEA. V was cut by 4 bases and J by 4 bases, with 10 bases left in between.

This clonotype was counted at least ten times. The V gene is TRBV30, the J gene TRBJ2-5; D remains ambiguous. V was trimmed by 5 bases and J by 5 bases, leaving 6 bases between them. The CDR3 has 10 amino acids. Germline assignment: CDR1 GTSNPN and CDR2 SVGIG (reference sequence). The CDR3 sequence: CAWGRETQYF. The CDR3, as DNA: TGTGCCTGGGGACGGGAGACCCAGTACTTC.

The V gene is TRBV28, the J gene TRBJ1-5, with D unclear. The CDR3 covers 16 residues. Germline CDR1 MDHEN, CDR2 SYDVKM. Trimming took off 3 bases at V and 2 bases at J, with 14 bases between the two ends. Here the CDR3 DNA reads TGTGCCAGCAGTTTCGTTTCCTTTCAAGGCAATCAGCCCCAGCATTTT. Translated: CASSFVSFQGNQPQHF.

V gene TRBV2 combines with J gene TRBJ2-1, with D tentatively TRBD2 (5 bases). V was trimmed by 0 bases and J by 5 bases, leaving 11 bases between them. CDR3 length: 15 residues. Germline values: CDR1 SNHLY, CDR2 FYNNEI. This chain's CDR3 is CASSEAGLLHNEQFF. The CDR3 DNA is TGTGCCAGCAGTGAAGCAGGACTGCTCCACAATGAGCAGTTCTTC.

This clonotype was counted at least ten times. The CDR3 here is CASSLGGGTYEQYV. In nucleotides, the CDR3 is TGTGCCAGCAGCTTAGGCGGGGGAACCTACGAGCAGTACGTC. J is TRBJ2-7 and V is TRBV11-2; 7 positions agree with TRBD2. The CDR3 runs 14 residues. Trimming removed 1 base from V and 2 bases from J; junction bases left unmatched: 2. Germline V gives CDR1 SGHAT, CDR2 FQNNGV.

This clonotype turned up a few times. The chain joins TRBV5-1 to TRBJ2-2; no firm D call. The ends were cut back, 1 base at V and 0 bases at J, with 10 bases in the middle. Germline-derived CDR1 and CDR2 are SGHRS and YFSETQ. The CDR3 length is 16 residues. The CDR3 spells CASSLYGSANTGELFF. The DNA for the CDR3 is TGCGCCAGCAGCTTGTATGGCAGCGCGAACACCGGGGAGCTGTTTTTT.

In its sample, this clonotype was seen many times. The V gene is TRBV15, the J gene TRBJ1-3; possibly TRBD1 for D (5 bases). CDR1 is LNHNV and CDR2 is YYDKDF in the germline V gene (reference sequence). The CDR3 covers 17 residues. V was pared by 3 bases and J by 0 bases, with 15 bases between. Here the CDR3 reads CATSSRRQSRSGNTIYF. CDR3 bases: TGTGCCACCAGCAGCCGACGACAGTCTCGCTCTGGAAACACCATATATTTT.

The chain's CDR3 is CATSRAGVGSYEQYF. For the CDR3, the DNA is TGTGCCACCAGCAGAGCCGGGGTTGGCTCCTACGAGCAGTACTTC. The chain uses TRBV15 and TRBJ2-7; TRBD2 is a possible D gene (5 bases). Germline assignment: CDR1 LNHNV and CDR2 YYDKDF (reference sequence). This CDR3 region has 15 residues. Trimming pared 1 base from V and 0 bases from J, leaving 10 bases between.